Each of the 30 T cell receptor beta chains below was sequenced from the same sample in a study of regulatory T cells in long-lasting Graves disease. The time point was: newly diagnosed GD, antithyroid drugs for less than 3 months. Extracted PBMC RNA gave rise to the TCR library. Library construction for TCR beta used iRepertoire HTBI primers and Arm-PCR of CDR3 regions. A single record per CDR3 protein comes from TCRdb applying MiXCR to the multiplex PCR reads. The table shows roughly 610,000 distinct CDR3 sequences, with 15% to 20% occurring only once. This sample also belongs to another study, concerning T cells in Graves' hyperthyroidism and ophthalmopathy.

The material was peripheral blood mononuclear cells (PBMCs), obtained at new diagnosis, from a patient treated with antithyroid drugs. Receptors originate from a man aged 18 to 29 with Graves disease.

This chain links TRBV10-1 with TRBJ2-7; a weak D match, TRBD2 (6 bases). The germline gives CDR1 WNHNN, CDR2 SYGVQD (reference sequence). V dropped 10 bases and J dropped 7 bases, with 17 bases sitting between them. This CDR3 contains 12 residues. CDR3: CANPNRDLEQYF. The DNA for the CDR3 is TGCGCCAACCCAAACCGGGACTTAGAGCAGTACTTC.

This clonotype was seen a few times. This may be a read error, as it is one base from a much larger clone. This chain uses TRBV12-3 or TRBV12-4 with TRBJ2-4, with D perhaps matching TRBD1 (6 bases). There are 14 residues in the CDR3. The CDR3 coding sequence is TGTGCCAGCAGTTTACGGACAGTAAAAACCATTCAGTACTTC. This sequence encodes CASSLRTVKTIQYF.

This clonotype has a handful of counts. The chain joins TRBV6-2 or TRBV6-3 to TRBJ1-6, with no clear D. Per germline, CDR1 MNHEY and CDR2 SVGEGT. The CDR3 runs 13 residues. Trimming removed 0 bases at V and 7 bases at J, with 4 bases between. The CDR3 sequence is CASSYSQNSPLHF. The CDR3 DNA is TGTGCCAGCAGTTACTCCCAAAATTCACCCCTCCACTTT.

This clonotype was seen a few times. The V and J genes are TRBV19 and TRBJ2-7; the D gene is possibly TRBD2 (6 bases). The germline CDR1 and CDR2 sequences are LNHDA and SQIVND (reference sequence). The CDR3 is 12 residues long. V was shortened by 7 bases and J by 4 bases, with 11 bases between the two germline ends. CDR3 sequence (DNA): TGTGCCAGTACCGTTCGGGGGTACGAGCAGTACTTC. This sequence encodes CASTVRGYEQYF.

This clonotype has just a few counts. The chain joins TRBV20-1 to TRBJ2-7, with TRBD1 matching over 9 bases. With 4 bases clipped from V and 0 bases from J, the junction kept 13 bases outside the gene matches. This CDR3 is 17 amino acids long. Germline loops: CDR1 DFQATT, CDR2 SNEGSKA (reference sequence). CDR3 in DNA: TGCAGTGCTAAGGGACAGGGACACTTCCCCTACTCCTACGAGCAGTACTTC. Translating gives CSAKGQGHFPYSYEQYF.

This clonotype was detected ten times or more. The chain joins TRBV5-1 to TRBJ2-5; tentative D call: TRBD2 (5 bases). CDR3 length: 16 residues. Germline values: CDR1 SGHRS, CDR2 YFSETQ. V dropped 0 bases and J dropped 0 bases, with 12 bases sitting between them. This CDR3 is CASSLAGNSHQETQYF. The CDR3, as DNA: TGCGCCAGCAGCTTGGCCGGGAACAGCCACCAAGAGACCCAGTACTTC.

This clonotype showed up many times. The chain combines TRBV20-1 with TRBJ2-1; 10 nucleotides match TRBD2. Germline V lookup: CDR1 DFQATT, CDR2 SNEGSKA (reference sequence). The CDR3 has 18 residues. Trimming removed 3 bases from V and 3 bases from J; junction bases left unmatched: 14. CDR3 loop: CSASPAGGHLAGYNEQFF. The CDR3 DNA follows: TGCAGTGCTAGTCCAGCGGGAGGGCATTTAGCGGGCTACAATGAGCAGTTCTTC.

The sample holds many counts of this clonotype. This chain joins TRBV27 and TRBJ2-7; D remains unclear. V was shortened by 5 bases and J by 3 bases, with 11 bases between the two germline ends. There are 13 residues in the CDR3. Germline V gene sequence: CDR1 MNHEY, CDR2 SMNVEV (reference sequence). The CDR3 loop reads CASSQTVDYEQYF. CDR3 bases: TGTGCCAGCAGTCAGACTGTGGACTACGAGCAGTACTTC.

This clonotype was counted many times. The chain couples TRBV12-3 or TRBV12-4 to TRBJ1-1, with 8 nucleotides matching TRBD1. The CDR3 runs to 17 residues. With V trimmed by 5 bases and J by 2 bases, 13 bases remained unmatched. The CDR3 reads CASSLDRGGTRNTEAFF. The DNA for the CDR3 is TGTGCCAGCAGTCTTGACAGGGGCGGCACTCGAAACACTGAAGCTTTCTTT.

This clonotype showed up just a few times. The chain links TRBV2 to TRBJ2-7; D call uncertain. CDR1 is SNHLY, CDR2 FYNNEI, per germline. Trimming shortened V by 5 bases and J by 5 bases, and 13 bases separated the two germline ends. This CDR3 is built from 13 residues. This CDR3 is CASSSLEGNEQYF. CDR3 DNA sequence: TGTGCCAGCAGTAGCCTGGAAGGGAACGAGCAGTACTTC.

As concerns this clonotype: Mismatch with germline at one junction end may stem from a read error. The chain couples TRBV27 to TRBJ2-7; D possibly corresponds to TRBD1 (5 bases). The CDR3 consists of 15 residues. CDR1 and CDR2 from the germline V gene are MNHEY and SMNVEV (reference sequence). CDR3 region: CASSLSGAEIHEQHF. DNA of the CDR3: TGTGCCAGCAGTTTATCAGGGGCGGAAATCCACGAGCAGCACTTC.

This rearrangement joins TRBV19 to TRBJ2-3, with TRBD2 as a possible D gene (6 bases). Germline V gives CDR1 LNHDA, CDR2 SQIVND (reference sequence). Trimming cost V 4 bases and J 6 bases, with 17 bases left between them. CDR3 length: 15 residues. The CDR3 loop is CASSSWEDSQDTQYF. For the CDR3, the DNA is TGTGCCAGTAGTAGCTGGGAGGACTCACAGGATACGCAGTATTTT.

This clonotype was counted a few times. This chain uses TRBV5-1 with TRBJ1-5; D ambiguous. The CDR3 totals 14 residues. Germline CDR1 is SGHRS and CDR2 is YFSETQ. The V and J ends lost 0 bases and 5 bases respectively, with 9 bases between them. For the CDR3, the DNA is TGCGCCAGCAGCTTGGGAGGGATCGATCAGCCCCAGCATTTT. It specifies CASSLGGIDQPQHF.

The chain employs TRBV2 and TRBJ2-4, with 10 bases aligning to TRBD2. The germline CDR1 and CDR2 sequences are SNHLY and FYNNEI. Trimming removed 10 bases from V and 8 bases from J; junction bases left unmatched: 17. The CDR3 is 16 residues long. For the CDR3, the DNA is TGTGCCACCGCACCTGGACCAGCGGGAGGGTCGGACATTCAGTACTTC. Protein sequence: CATAPGPAGGSDIQYF.

In its sample, this clonotype was seen many times. This chain links TRBV28 with TRBJ2-2; D not certain. Germline V gene sequence: CDR1 MDHEN, CDR2 SYDVKM. Between the trimmed V and J ends, which lost 10 bases and 5 bases, there was a span of 11 bases. The CDR3 length is 12 residues. The CDR3 here is CAIASVTGELFF. The DNA of the CDR3 is TGTGCCATCGCCTCAGTGACCGGGGAGCTGTTTTTT.

This clonotype has a count of ten or more. V is TRBV28 and J is TRBJ2-7; 9 bases match TRBD2. The CDR3 contains 16 residues. V was clipped by 6 bases and J by 2 bases; unmatched bases: 11. CDR1 and CDR2 (germline): MDHEN, SYDVKM. The CDR3 nucleotides are TGTGCCAGCAGCGCCCTTCAGACTAGCGGAGCCTACGAGCAGTACTTC. Its protein is CASSALQTSGAYEQYF.

About this clonotype: Compared with germline, one end of the junction differs, possibly owing to a read error. J is TRBJ2-2 and V is TRBV5-5; the match to TRBD2 covers 7 bases. Germline V CDR1 and CDR2: SGHKS, YYEKEE (reference sequence). The CDR3 consists of 16 residues. In nucleotides, the CDR3 is TGTGTCAGCAGCTTTGAACTAGCGAGCAACACCGGGGAGCTGTTTTTT. Translation: CVSSFELASNTGELFF.

This clonotype occurred many times. This chain joins TRBV5-1 and TRBJ2-7, with D maybe TRBD1 (6 bases). CDR3 length equals 13 residues. V lost 5 bases and J 4 bases, leaving 13 bases between the germline ends. The germline V gene has CDR1 SGHRS and CDR2 YFSETQ. The CDR3 loop reads CASRRGIEYEQYF. The DNA of the CDR3 is TGCGCCAGCAGAAGGGGGATCGAGTACGAGCAGTACTTC.

The chain carries TRBV6-1 and TRBJ2-2; 10 bases match TRBD2. This CDR3 contains 15 residues. Germline V gene sequence: CDR1 MNHNS, CDR2 SASEGT. Losses at the gene ends were 10 bases for V and 6 bases for J; bases not matched to a gene: 11. The CDR3, as DNA: TGTGCCACCCAGGTCAGCGGGAGGGGGTCCGGGGAGCTGTTTTTT. This encodes CATQVSGRGSGELFF.

This clonotype was seen at least ten times. The chain is built from TRBV28 and TRBJ2-6; unclear D gene. Trimming stripped 5 bases from V and 0 bases from J, with 5 bases between. In germline, CDR1 is MDHEN, CDR2 SYDVKM. There are 14 residues in the CDR3. For the CDR3, the DNA is TGTGCCAGCAGTCCCCTCTCTGGGGCCAACGTCCTGACTTTC. Translation: CASSPLSGANVLTF. Supplemented by reference TRBV28 and TRBJ2-6, the full variable domain reads DVKVTQSSRYLVKRTGEKVFLECVQDMDHENMFWYRQDPGLGLRLIYFSYDVKMKEKGDIPEGYSVSREKKERFSLILESASTNQTSMYLCASSPLSGANVLTFGAGSRLTVL.

The chain couples TRBV6-1 to TRBJ2-1; D might be TRBD2 (5 bases). Germline CDR1 reads MNHNS; CDR2 reads SASEGT. V shed 5 bases and J shed 2 bases, with 13 bases lying between them. The CDR3 is made up of 15 amino acids. In nucleotides, the CDR3 is TGTGCCAGCAGTCGAGCGGACCCGACCTACAATGAGCAGTTCTTC. It yields the protein CASSRADPTYNEQFF.

This clonotype was found many times. The chain recombines TRBV3-1 with TRBJ2-5, with D unresolved. Deletions cut 1 base from V and 5 bases from J, with 14 bases between. Germline CDR1 is LGHDT and CDR2 is YNNKEL (reference sequence). This CDR3 is built from 15 residues. CDR3 residues: CASSQGRYSGETQYF. The CDR3 DNA follows: TGTGCCAGCAGCCAAGGCCGATATAGTGGGGAGACCCAGTACTTC.

This chain joins TRBV27 and TRBJ1-5, with unresolved D. CDR3 size: 13 residues. Trimming pared 7 bases from V and 1 base from J, leaving 8 bases between. CDR1 and CDR2 (germline): MNHEY, SMNVEV (reference sequence). The DNA for the CDR3 is TGTGCCAGCAAGCCGGGAAGCAATCAGCCCCAGCATTTT. Translated, it gives CASKPGSNQPQHF.

The table lists this clonotype with many counts. The genes are TRBV3-1 and TRBJ2-7; D call uncertain. V lost 1 base and J 4 bases, leaving 8 bases between the germline ends. Germline lookup yields CDR1 LGHDT and CDR2 YNNKEL (reference sequence). CDR3 length: 13 amino acids. CDR3 nucleotide sequence: TGTGCCAGCAGCCAAGTATACGAGTACGAGCAGTACTTC. It specifies CASSQVYEYEQYF.

A few counts support this clonotype. The chain joins TRBV5-1 to TRBJ1-1; D is unclear. The CDR3 has 17 residues. Per germline, CDR1 SGHRS and CDR2 YFSETQ. Trimming pared 7 bases from V and 1 base from J, leaving 23 bases between. Here the CDR3 reads CASSERPDGISNTEAFF. The CDR3 coding sequence is TGCGCCAGCTCTGAACGCCCGGACGGAATTTCGAACACTGAAGCTTTCTTT.

This clonotype was counted many times. This rearrangement joins TRBV3-1 to TRBJ1-1; 8 nucleotides align to TRBD1. CDR3 length equals 15 residues. V lost 1 base and J lost 0; bases outside the gene matches: 1. Germline CDR1 is LGHDT and CDR2 is YNNKEL (reference sequence). For the CDR3, the DNA is TGTGCCAGCAGCCAAGGGACAGGGTTGAACACTGAAGCTTTCTTT. It yields the protein CASSQGTGLNTEAFF.

At least ten counts were recorded for this clonotype. The chain uses TRBV28 and TRBJ1-5; the match to TRBD1 covers 9 bases. CDR3 length equals 15 residues. V was pared by 3 bases and J by 7 bases, with 7 bases of the junction left unmatched. Germline V lookup: CDR1 MDHEN, CDR2 SYDVKM. For the CDR3, the DNA is TGTGCCAGCAGTTTGTCACAGGGGGCGGGACAGCCCCAGCATTTT. Protein: CASSLSQGAGQPQHF.

This clonotype came up a few times. The V call is TRBV19, the J call TRBJ2-2, with D perhaps matching TRBD1 (7 bases). The germline V and J ends were trimmed by 7 bases and 4 bases, with 22 bases remaining between them. Germline CDR1 LNHDA, CDR2 SQIVND (reference sequence). This CDR3 has 17 amino acids. The CDR3 reads CASTPHAGGLSTGELFF. The CDR3 DNA reads as TGTGCCAGTACCCCCCACGCAGGGGGGCTATCCACCGGGGAGCTGTTTTTT.

The V and J genes are TRBV9 and TRBJ2-2; 14 bases fit TRBD2. The CDR3 runs to 16 residues. Per germline, CDR1 SGDLS and CDR2 YYNGEE. V gave up 3 bases and J gave up 7 bases; unmatched junction bases: 5. The CDR3 region is CASSGGLAGANGELFF. The CDR3, as DNA: TGTGCCAGCAGCGGGGGACTAGCGGGAGCGAACGGGGAGCTGTTTTTT.

The chain combines TRBV6-1 with TRBJ2-4; D may be TRBD1 (5 bases). CDR3 length: 10 amino acids. Germline V lookup: CDR1 MNHNS, CDR2 SASEGT. Trimming shortened V by 3 bases and J by 13 bases, and 7 bases separated the two germline ends. The CDR3 spells CASSEAGQYF. The CDR3 DNA follows: TGTGCCAGCAGTGAGGCAGGGCAGTACTTC.